A selection of T cell receptor beta chains follows, all from one sample in a study of T cells after yellow fever vaccination. Each CDR3 protein gets one entry after TCRdb re-called the 5' RACE reads with MiXCR. The profile shows around 30,000 distinct CDR3 sequences, about 4.7% of them singletons. The sample in question was CD8+ T cells sorted from PBMCs, obtained 10 days after the yellow fever booster vaccination. Source of these receptors: a man in his thirties or forties who received the YFV17D yellow fever vaccine. Both conserved end residues are part of each CDR3.

cdr3_length,v_call,j_call,cdr3_aa
13,TRBV20-1,TRBJ1-1,CSAKTGSDTEAFF
16,TRBV4-1,TRBJ2-4,CASSQDKITWKNIQYF
13,TRBV29-1,TRBJ2-2,CSVEEASYGELFF
14,TRBV7-2,TRBJ2-7,CASSMATVNYEQYF
14,TRBV12-3/TRBV12-4,TRBJ2-5,CASSLGHSQETQYF
15,TRBV7-2,TRBJ2-1,CASSLRPPAYNEQFF
15,TRBV6-5,TRBJ2-1,CASSYGASGSVEQFF
15,TRBV5-4,TRBJ2-1,CASSSGLADDNEQFF
17,TRBV4-3,TRBJ1-4,CASSQVDTGTTNEKLFF
15,TRBV15,TRBJ2-4,CATSSEIAGDNIQYF
14,TRBV2,TRBJ2-2,CASSDGAGSGELFF
14,TRBV12-3/TRBV12-4,TRBJ2-1,CASSLSSGGSEQFF
13,TRBV6-4,TRBJ2-2,CASSSGNTGELFF
15,TRBV28,TRBJ1-1,CASSLDGRGNTEAFF
15,TRBV7-2,TRBJ2-3,CASRRTSGGTDTQYF
16,TRBV11-3,TRBJ2-2,CASSTREGLSTGELFF
15,TRBV7-2,TRBJ2-3,CASSLKDLVTDTQYF
14,TRBV7-2,TRBJ2-1,CASSTGTAYNEQFF
16,TRBV4-3,TRBJ2-1,CASSQDPSGTYNEQFF
12,TRBV7-8,TRBJ2-1,CASGLGADEQFF
16,TRBV4-3,TRBJ2-3,CASSQVGGRVSDTQYF
15,TRBV27,TRBJ2-1,CASSLFQGYYNEQFF
15,TRBV9,TRBJ2-7,CASSLRGTSSYEQYF
15,TRBV27,TRBJ2-3,CASSIFQGAGDTQYF
15,TRBV11-2,TRBJ2-5,CASSHGTGPGWTQYF